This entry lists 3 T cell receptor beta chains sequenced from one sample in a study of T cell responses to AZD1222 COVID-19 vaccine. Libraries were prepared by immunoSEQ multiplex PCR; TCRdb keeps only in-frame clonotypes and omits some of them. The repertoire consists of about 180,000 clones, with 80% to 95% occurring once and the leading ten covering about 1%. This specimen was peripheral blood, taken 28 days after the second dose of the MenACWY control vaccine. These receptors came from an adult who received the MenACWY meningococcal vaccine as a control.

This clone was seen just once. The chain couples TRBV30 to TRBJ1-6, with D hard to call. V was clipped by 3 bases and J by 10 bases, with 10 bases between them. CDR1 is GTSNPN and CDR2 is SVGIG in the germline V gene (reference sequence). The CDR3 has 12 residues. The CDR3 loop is CAWSPTRSPLHF. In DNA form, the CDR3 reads TGTGCCTGGAGCCCTACAAGATCACCCCTCCACTTT. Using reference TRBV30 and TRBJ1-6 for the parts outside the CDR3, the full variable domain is SQTIHQWPATLVQPVGSPLSLECTVEGTSNPNLYWYRQAAGRGLQLLFYSVGIGQISSEVPQNLSASRPQDRQFILSSKKLLLSDSGFYLCAWSPTRSPLHFGNGTRLTVT.

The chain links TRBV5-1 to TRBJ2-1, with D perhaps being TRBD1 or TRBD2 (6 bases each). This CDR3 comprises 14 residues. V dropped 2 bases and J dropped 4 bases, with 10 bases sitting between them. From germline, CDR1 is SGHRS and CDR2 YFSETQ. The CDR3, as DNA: TGCGCCAGCAGCTTAACAGGGAGGTACAATGAGCAGTTCTTC. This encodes CASSLTGRYNEQFF. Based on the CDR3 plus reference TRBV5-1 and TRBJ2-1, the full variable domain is KAGVTQTPRYLIKTRGQQVTLSCSPISGHRSVSWYQQTPGQGLQFLFEYFSETQRNKGNFPGRFSGRQFSNSRSEMNVSTLELGDSALYLCASSLTGRYNEQFFGPGTRLTVL.

The chain's CDR3 is CASSSTTGGYGYTF. The CDR3 nucleotides are TGTGCCAGCAGCTCGACGACAGGGGGGTATGGCTACACCTTC. This chain joins TRBV13 and TRBJ1-2; 9 nucleotides align to TRBD1. Germline assignment: CDR1 PRHDT and CDR2 FYEKMQ (reference sequence). The V gene end was trimmed by 4 bases and the J gene end by 5 bases; junction bases not matched to a gene: 5. The CDR3 sequence is 14 residues long.